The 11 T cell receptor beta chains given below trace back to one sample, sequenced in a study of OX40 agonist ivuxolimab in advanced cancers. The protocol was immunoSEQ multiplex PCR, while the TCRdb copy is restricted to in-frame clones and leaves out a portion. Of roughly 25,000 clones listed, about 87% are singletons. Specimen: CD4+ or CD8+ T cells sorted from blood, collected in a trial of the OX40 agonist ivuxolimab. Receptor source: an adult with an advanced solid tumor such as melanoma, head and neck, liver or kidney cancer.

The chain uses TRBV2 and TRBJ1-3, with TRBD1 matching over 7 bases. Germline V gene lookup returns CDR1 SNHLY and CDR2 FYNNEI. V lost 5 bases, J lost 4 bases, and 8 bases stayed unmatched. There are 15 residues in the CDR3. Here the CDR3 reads CASSPETGAGNTIYF. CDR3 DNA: TGTGCCAGCAGTCCAGAAACAGGGGCCGGAAACACCATATATTTT.

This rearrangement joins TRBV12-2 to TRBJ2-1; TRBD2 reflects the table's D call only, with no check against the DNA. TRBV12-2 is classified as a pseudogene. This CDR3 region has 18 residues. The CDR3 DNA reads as TGTGCAAGTCGCTCAAGAGTACAGACTAGCGAGCGGCTCAATGAGCAGTTCTTC. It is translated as CASRSRVQTSERLNEQFF.

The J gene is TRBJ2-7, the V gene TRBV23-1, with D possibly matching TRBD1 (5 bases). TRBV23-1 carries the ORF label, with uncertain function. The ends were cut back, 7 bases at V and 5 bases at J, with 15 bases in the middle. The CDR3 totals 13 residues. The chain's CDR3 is CASNLQGFHEQYF. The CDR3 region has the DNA TGCGCCAGCAATCTTCAGGGTTTCCACGAGCAGTACTTC.

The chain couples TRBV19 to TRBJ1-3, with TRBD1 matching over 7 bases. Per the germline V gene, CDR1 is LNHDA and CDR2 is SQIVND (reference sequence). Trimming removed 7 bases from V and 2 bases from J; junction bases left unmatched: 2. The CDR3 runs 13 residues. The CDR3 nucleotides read TGTGCCAGTACCGACAGGGCTGGAAACACCATATATTTT. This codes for CASTDRAGNTIYF. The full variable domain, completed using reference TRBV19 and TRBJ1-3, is DGGITQSPKYLFRKEGQNVTLSCEQNLNHDAMYWYRQDPGQGLRLIYYSQIVNDFQKGDIAEGYSVSREKKESFPLTVTSAQKNPTAFYLCASTDRAGNTIYFGEGSWLTVV.

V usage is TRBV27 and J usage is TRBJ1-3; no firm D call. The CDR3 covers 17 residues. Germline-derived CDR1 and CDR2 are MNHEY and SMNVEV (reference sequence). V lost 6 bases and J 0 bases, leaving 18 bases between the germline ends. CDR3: CASSLTSRFHSGNTIYF. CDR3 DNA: TGTGCCAGCAGCCTCACGTCCCGATTCCACTCTGGAAACACCATATATTTT.

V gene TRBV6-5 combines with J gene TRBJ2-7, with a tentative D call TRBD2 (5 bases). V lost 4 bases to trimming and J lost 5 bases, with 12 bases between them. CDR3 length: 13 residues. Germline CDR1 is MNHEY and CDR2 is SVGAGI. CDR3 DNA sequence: TGTGCCAGCAGTTCCCTGACCGGGGACGAGCAGTACTTC. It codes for CASSSLTGDEQYF.

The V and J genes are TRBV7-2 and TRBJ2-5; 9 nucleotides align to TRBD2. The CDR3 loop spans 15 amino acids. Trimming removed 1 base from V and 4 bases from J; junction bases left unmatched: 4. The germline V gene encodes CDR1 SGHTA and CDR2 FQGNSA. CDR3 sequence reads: CASSLVAGAGETQYF. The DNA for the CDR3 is TGTGCCAGCAGCTTAGTAGCGGGAGCAGGAGAGACCCAGTACTTC. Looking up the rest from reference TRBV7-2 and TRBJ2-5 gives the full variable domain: GAGVSQSPSNKVTEKGKDVELRCDPISGHTALYWYRQSLGQGLEFLIYFQGNSAPDKSGLPSDRFSAERTGGSVSTLTIQRTQQEDSAVYLCASSLVAGAGETQYFGPGTRLLVL.

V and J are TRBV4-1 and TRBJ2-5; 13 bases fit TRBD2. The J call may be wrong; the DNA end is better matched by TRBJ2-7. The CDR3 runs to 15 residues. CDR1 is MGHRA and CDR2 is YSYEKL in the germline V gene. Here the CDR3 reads CASSPTSGRAYEQYF. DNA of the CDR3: TGCGCCAGCAGCCCCACTAGCGGGAGGGCCTACGAGCAGTACTTC.

The CDR3 coding sequence is TGCGCCAGCAGCTTGGGGTTAGCGGGAGGGACGACCCAATTGTACGAGCAGTACTTC. This gives the protein CASSLGLAGGTTQLYEQYF. The V gene is TRBV5-1, the J gene TRBJ2-7, with 11 bases lining up with TRBD2. The CDR3 consists of 19 residues. CDR1 is SGHRS and CDR2 is YFSETQ in the germline V gene. The junction had 15 bases not matched to a gene; V was cut back by 0 bases and J by 4 bases.

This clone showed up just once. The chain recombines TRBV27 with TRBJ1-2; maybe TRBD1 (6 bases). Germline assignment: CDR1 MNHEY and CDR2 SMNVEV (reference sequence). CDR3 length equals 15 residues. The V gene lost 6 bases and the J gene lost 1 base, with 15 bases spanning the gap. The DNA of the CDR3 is TGTGCCAGCAGGAGGGACATGTTGAGTAACTATGGCTACACCTTC. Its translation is CASRRDMLSNYGYTF.

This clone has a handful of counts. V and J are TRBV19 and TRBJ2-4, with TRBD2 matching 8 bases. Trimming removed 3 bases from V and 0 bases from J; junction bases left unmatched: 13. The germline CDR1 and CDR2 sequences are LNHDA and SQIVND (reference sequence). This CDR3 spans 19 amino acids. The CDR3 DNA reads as TGTGCCAGTAGTATGACCGGACGGGGGGGAAGGAGAGCCAAAAACATTCAGTACTTC. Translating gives CASSMTGRGGRRAKNIQYF.